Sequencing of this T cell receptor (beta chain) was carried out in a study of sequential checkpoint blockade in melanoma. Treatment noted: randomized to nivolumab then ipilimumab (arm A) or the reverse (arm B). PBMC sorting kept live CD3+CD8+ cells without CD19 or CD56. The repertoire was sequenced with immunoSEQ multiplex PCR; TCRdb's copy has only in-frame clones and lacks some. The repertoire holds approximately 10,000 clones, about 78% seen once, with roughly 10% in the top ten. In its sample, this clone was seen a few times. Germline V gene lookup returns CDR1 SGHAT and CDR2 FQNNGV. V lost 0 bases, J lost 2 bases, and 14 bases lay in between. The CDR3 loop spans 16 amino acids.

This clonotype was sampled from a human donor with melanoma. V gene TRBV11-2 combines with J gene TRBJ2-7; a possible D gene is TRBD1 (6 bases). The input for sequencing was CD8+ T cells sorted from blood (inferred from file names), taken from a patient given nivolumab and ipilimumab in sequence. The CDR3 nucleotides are TGTGCCAGCAGCTTAGATAGAGCGGCAGGGGCCTACGAGCAGTACTTC. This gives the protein CASSLDRAAGAYEQYF.